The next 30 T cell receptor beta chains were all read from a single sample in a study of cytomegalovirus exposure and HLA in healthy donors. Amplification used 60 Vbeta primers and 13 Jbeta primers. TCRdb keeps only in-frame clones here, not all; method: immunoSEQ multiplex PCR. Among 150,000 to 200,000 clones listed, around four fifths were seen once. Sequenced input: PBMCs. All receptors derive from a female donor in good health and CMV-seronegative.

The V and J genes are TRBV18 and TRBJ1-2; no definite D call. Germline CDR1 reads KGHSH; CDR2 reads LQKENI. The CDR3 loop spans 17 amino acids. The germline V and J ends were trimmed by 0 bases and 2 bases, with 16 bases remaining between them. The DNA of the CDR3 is TGTGCCAGCTCACCACCGGGAGCGCTCGTGGCGAACTATGGCTACACCTTC. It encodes CASSPPGALVANYGYTF.

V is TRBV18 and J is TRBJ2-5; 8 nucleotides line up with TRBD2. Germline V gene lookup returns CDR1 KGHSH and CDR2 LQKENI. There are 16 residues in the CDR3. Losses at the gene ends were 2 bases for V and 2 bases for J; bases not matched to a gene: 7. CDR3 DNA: TGTGCCAGCTCACCATCGGGGGGCGGGAGGCAAGAGACCCAGTACTTC. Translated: CASSPSGGGRQETQYF.

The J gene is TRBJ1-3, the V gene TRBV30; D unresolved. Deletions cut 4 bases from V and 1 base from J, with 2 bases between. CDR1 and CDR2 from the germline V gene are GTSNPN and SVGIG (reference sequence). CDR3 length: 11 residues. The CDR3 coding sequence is TGTGCCTGGACATCTGGAAACACCATATATTTT. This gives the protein CAWTSGNTIYF.

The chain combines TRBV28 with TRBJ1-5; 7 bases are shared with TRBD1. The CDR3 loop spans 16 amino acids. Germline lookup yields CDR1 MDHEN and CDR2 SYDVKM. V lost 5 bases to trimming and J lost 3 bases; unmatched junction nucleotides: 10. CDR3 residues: CASSRYQGGYNQPQHF. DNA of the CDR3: TGTGCCAGCAGTCGTTACCAGGGGGGCTACAATCAGCCCCAGCATTTT.

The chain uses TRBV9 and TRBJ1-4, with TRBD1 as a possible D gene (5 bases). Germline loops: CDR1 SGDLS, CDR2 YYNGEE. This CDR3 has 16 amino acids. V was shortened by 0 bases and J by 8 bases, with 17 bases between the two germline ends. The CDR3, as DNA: TGTGCCAGCAGCGTAGCTCCGGTCAGGGAAGAGGAAAAACTGTTTTTT. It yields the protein CASSVAPVREEEKLFF.

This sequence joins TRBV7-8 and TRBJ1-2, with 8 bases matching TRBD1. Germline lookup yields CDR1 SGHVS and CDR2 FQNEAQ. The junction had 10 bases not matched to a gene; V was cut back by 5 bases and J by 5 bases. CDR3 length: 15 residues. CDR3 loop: CASSHPDRASYGYTF. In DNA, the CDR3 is TGTGCCAGCAGCCATCCGGACAGGGCTAGTTATGGCTACACCTTC.

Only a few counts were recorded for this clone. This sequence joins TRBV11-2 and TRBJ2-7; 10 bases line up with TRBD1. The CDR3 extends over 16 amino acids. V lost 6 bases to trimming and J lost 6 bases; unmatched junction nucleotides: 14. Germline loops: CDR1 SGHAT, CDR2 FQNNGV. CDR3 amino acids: CASSQISGTGVGEQYF. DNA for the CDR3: TGTGCCAGCAGTCAAATTTCCGGGACAGGGGTCGGCGAGCAGTACTTC.

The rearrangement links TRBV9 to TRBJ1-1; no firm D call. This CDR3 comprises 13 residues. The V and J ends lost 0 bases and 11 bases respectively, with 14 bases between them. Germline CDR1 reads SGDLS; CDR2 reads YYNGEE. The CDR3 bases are TGTGCCAGCAGCGTAGCTGAGGGCCTCGAGGCTTTCTTT. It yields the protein CASSVAEGLEAFF.

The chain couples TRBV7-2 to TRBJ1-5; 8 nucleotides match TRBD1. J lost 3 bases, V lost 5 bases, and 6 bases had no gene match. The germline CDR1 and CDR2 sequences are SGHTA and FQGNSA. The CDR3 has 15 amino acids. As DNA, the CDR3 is TGTGCCAGCAGCACCGACAGGGGTATCAATCAGCCCCAGCATTTT. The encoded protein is CASSTDRGINQPQHF.

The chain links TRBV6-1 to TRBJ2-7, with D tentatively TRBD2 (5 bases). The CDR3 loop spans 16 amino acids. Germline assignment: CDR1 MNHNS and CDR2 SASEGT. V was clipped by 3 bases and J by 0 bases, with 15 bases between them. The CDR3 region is CASSETGTAGSYEQYF. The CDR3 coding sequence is TGTGCCAGCAGTGAGACGGGAACTGCAGGCTCCTACGAGCAGTACTTC.

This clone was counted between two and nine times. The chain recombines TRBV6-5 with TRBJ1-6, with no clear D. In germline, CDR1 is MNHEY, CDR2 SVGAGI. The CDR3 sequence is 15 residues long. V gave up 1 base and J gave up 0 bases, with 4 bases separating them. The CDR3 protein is CASSYYSSYNSPLHF. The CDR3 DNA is TGTGCCAGCAGTTACTACAGCTCCTATAATTCACCCCTCCACTTT.

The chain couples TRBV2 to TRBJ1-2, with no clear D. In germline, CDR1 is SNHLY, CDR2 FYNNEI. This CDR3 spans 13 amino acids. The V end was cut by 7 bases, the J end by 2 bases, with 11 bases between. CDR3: CASKYRENYGYTF. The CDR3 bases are TGTGCCAGCAAGTACCGGGAAAACTATGGCTACACCTTC.

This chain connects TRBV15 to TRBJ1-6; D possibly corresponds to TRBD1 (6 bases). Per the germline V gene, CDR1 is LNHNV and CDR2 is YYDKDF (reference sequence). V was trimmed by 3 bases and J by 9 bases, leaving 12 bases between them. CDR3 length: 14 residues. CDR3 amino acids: CATSRTGGSSPLHF. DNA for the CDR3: TGTGCCACCAGCAGGACAGGAGGTAGTTCACCCCTCCACTTT.

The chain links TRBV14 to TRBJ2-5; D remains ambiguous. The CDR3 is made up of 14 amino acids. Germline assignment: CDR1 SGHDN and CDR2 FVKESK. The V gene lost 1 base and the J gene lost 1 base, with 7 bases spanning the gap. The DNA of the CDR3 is TGTGCCAGCAGCCAAGGGGCGTTCCAAGAGACCCAGTACTTC. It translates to CASSQGAFQETQYF.

CDR3 nucleotide sequence: TGTGCCAGCAGCTTAGGGACAGAAGGCGAGCAGTACTTC. Its protein product is CASSLGTEGEQYF. The chain has TRBV11-3 and TRBJ2-7, with D perhaps matching TRBD1 (6 bases). CDR1 and CDR2 from the germline V gene are SGHNT and YENEEA. CDR3 length: 13 amino acids. Trimming shortened V by 1 base and J by 6 bases, and 10 bases separated the two germline ends. The full variable domain, its missing parts supplied by reference TRBV11-3 and TRBJ2-7, is EAGVVQSPRYKIIEKKQPVAFWCNPISGHNTLYWYLQNLGQGPELLIRYENEEAVDDSQLPKDRFSAERLKGVDSTLKIQPAELGDSAVYLCASSLGTEGEQYFGPGTRLTVT.

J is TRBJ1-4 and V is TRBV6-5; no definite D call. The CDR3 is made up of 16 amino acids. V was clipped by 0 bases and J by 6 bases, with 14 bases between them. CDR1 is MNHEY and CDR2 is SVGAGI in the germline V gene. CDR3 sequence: CASSYSMGGQDEKLFF. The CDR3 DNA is TGTGCCAGCAGTTACTCGATGGGAGGGCAAGATGAAAAACTGTTTTTT.

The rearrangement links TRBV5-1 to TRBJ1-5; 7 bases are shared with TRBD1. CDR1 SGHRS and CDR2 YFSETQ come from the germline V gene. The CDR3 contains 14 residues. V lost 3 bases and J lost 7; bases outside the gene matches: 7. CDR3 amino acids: CASSWDSSEQPQHF. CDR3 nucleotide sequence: TGCGCCAGCAGCTGGGACAGCTCTGAACAGCCCCAGCATTTT.

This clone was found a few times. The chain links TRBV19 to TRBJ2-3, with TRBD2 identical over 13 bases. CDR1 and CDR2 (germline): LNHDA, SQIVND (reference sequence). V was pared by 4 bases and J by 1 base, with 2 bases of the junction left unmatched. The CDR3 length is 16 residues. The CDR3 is CASSKTSGGGTDTQYF. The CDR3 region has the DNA TGTGCCAGTAGTAAAACTAGCGGGGGGGGCACAGATACGCAGTATTTT.

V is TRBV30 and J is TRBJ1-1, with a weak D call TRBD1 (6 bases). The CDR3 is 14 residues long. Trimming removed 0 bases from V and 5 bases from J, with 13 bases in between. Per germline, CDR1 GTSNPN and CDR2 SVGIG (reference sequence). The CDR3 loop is CAWSVRVQGTEAFF. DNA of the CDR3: TGTGCCTGGAGTGTACGGGTCCAGGGGACTGAAGCTTTCTTT.

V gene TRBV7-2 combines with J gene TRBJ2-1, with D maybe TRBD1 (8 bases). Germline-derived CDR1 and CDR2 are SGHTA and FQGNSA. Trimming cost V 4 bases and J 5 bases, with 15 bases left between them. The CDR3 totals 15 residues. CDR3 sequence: CASSSWTGRDNEQFF. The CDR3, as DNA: TGTGCCAGCAGCTCCTGGACAGGGAGGGACAATGAGCAGTTCTTC.

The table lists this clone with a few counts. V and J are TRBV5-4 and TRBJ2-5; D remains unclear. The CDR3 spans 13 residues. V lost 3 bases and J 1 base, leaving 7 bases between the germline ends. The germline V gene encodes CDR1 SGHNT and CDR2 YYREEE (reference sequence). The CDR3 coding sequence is TGTGCCAGCAGCTCTAACCTCCAAGAGACCCAGTACTTC. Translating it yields CASSSNLQETQYF.

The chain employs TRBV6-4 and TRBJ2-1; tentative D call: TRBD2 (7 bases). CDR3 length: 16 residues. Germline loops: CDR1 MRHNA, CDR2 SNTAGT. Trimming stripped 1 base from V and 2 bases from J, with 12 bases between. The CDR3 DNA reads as TGTGCCAGCAGTGACTATGGGGGGGCGGCCTACAATGAGCAGTTCTTC. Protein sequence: CASSDYGGAAYNEQFF.

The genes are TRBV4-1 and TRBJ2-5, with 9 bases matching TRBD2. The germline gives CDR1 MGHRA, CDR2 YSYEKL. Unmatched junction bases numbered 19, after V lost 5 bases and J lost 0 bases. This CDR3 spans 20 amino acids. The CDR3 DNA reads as TGCGCCAGCAGCTGGGCTGGGTTTTTAGGGGCTAGCGGGGACCAAGAGACCCAGTACTTC. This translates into CASSWAGFLGASGDQETQYF.

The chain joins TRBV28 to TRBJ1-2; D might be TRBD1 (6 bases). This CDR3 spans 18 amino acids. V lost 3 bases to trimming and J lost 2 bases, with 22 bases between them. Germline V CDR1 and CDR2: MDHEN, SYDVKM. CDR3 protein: CASSFGWGRGPWNYGYTF. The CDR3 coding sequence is TGTGCCAGCAGTTTTGGGTGGGGCAGGGGCCCCTGGAACTATGGCTACACCTTC.

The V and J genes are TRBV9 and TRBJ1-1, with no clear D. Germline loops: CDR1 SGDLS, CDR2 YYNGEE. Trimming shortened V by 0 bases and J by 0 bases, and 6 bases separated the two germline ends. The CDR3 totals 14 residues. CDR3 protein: CASSVVSVNTEAFF. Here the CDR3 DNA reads TGTGCCAGCAGCGTAGTGTCGGTGAACACTGAAGCTTTCTTT. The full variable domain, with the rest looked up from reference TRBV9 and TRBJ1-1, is DSGVTQTPKHLITATGQRVTLRCSPRSGDLSVYWYQQSLDQGLQFLIQYYNGEERAKGNILERFSAQQFPDLHSELNLSSLELGDSALYFCASSVVSVNTEAFFGQGTRLTVV.

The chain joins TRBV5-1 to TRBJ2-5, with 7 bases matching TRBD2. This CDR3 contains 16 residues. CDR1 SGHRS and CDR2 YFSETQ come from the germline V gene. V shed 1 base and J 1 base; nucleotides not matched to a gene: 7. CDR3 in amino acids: CASSLLGGGGQETQYF. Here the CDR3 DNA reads TGCGCCAGCAGCTTGTTGGGGGGGGGTGGCCAAGAGACCCAGTACTTC.

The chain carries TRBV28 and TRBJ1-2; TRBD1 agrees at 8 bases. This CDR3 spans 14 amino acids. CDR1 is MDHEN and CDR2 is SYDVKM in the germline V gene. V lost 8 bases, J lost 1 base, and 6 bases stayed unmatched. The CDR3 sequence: CASGGTGLNYGYTF. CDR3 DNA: TGTGCCAGCGGAGGGACAGGTCTTAACTATGGCTACACCTTC.

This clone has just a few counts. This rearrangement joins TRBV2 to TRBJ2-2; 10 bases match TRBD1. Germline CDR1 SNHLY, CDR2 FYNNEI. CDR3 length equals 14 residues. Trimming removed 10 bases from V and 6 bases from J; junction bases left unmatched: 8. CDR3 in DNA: TGTGCCACCAAGGGACAGGGGTTTGCCGGGGAGCTGTTTTTT. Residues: CATKGQGFAGELFF.

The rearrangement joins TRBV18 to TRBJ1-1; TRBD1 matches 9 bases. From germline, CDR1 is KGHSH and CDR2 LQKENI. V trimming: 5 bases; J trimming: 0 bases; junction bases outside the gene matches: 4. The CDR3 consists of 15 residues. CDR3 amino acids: CASSTGQGMNTEAFF. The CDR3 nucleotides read TGTGCCAGCTCAACAGGACAGGGGATGAACACTGAAGCTTTCTTT. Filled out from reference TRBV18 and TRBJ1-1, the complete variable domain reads NAGVMQNPRHLVRRRGQEARLRCSPMKGHSHVYWYRQLPEEGLKFMVYLQKENIIDESGMPKERFSAEFPKEGPSILRIQQVVRGDSAAYFCASSTGQGMNTEAFFGQGTRLTVV.

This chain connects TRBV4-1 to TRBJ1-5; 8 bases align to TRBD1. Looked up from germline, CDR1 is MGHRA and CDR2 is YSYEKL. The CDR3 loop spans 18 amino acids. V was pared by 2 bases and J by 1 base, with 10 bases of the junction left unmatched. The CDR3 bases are TGCGCCAGCAGCCAATCCCGGACAGGGACAGTGAGCAATCAGCCCCAGCATTTT. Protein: CASSQSRTGTVSNQPQHF.